What follows are 32 T cell receptor beta chains derived from one specimen sequenced in a study of graft-versus-host responses after intestinal transplantation. Assay used: immunoSEQ multiplex PCR; TCRdb lists only in-frame clones, some missing. The table has fewer than 90,000 clones, over 90% seen once. Their antigens remain unidentified. Sequencing was performed on unstimulated CD4+ T cells sorted from spleen or lymph node cells, taken before transplant. All receptors derive from a human donor who was the organ donor for an intestinal transplant.

The CDR3 here is CAISAGRADTQYF. The CDR3 DNA reads TGTGCCATCAGTGCTGGTCGCGCAGATACGCAGTATTTT. This chain uses TRBV10-3 with TRBJ2-3; no clear D. The V and J ends lost 4 bases and 4 bases respectively, with 9 bases between them. This CDR3 has 13 amino acids. CDR1 is ENHRY and CDR2 is SYGVKD in the germline V gene.

J is TRBJ2-1 and V is TRBV5-1; 7 bases align to TRBD1. Germline V gene data show CDR1 as SGHRS and CDR2 as YFSETQ. The CDR3 has 14 amino acids. V trimming: 2 bases; J trimming: 8 bases; junction bases outside the gene matches: 7. CDR3 bases: TGCGCCAGCAGCTTCCGGACAGGACAAGATGAGCAGTTCTTC. It codes for CASSFRTGQDEQFF.

The chain carries TRBV7-6 and TRBJ1-4; D is possibly TRBD1 (6 bases). V was clipped by 5 bases and J by 2 bases, with 15 bases between them. The germline gives CDR1 SGHVS, CDR2 FNYEAQ. There are 16 residues in the CDR3. The CDR3 region has the DNA TGTGCCAGCAGCGATGGGACACGGCACACTAATGAAAAACTGTTTTTT. Protein: CASSDGTRHTNEKLFF.

The chain is built from TRBV27 and TRBJ1-4, with a possible D match to TRBD1 (5 bases). The V gene's germline CDR1 is MNHEY and CDR2 SMNVEV (reference sequence). CDR3 length: 16 amino acids. V shed 5 bases and J shed 7 bases, with 20 bases lying between them. The chain's CDR3 is CASSPRPSGTPEKLFF. DNA of the CDR3: TGTGCCAGCAGTCCTAGGCCCTCAGGGACCCCTGAAAAACTGTTTTTT.

This chain joins TRBV6-5 and TRBJ2-1, with D possibly being TRBD1 (6 bases). Germline V gene sequence: CDR1 MNHEY, CDR2 SVGAGI. There are 13 residues in the CDR3. V was pared by 5 bases and J by 5 bases, with 10 bases between. The CDR3 DNA follows: TGTGCCAGCAGTGCTTACAGGGACAATGAGCAGTTCTTC. Amino acids: CASSAYRDNEQFF.

This rearrangement joins TRBV28 to TRBJ1-4; no definite D call. Germline values: CDR1 MDHEN, CDR2 SYDVKM. V lost 5 bases, J lost 5 bases, and 9 bases lay in between. The CDR3 totals 13 residues. The CDR3: CASSPDGNEKLFF. The CDR3, as DNA: TGTGCCAGCAGTCCCGATGGGAATGAAAAACTGTTTTTT. Drawing the rest from reference TRBV28 and TRBJ1-4, the complete variable domain is DVKVTQSSRYLVKRTGEKVFLECVQDMDHENMFWYRQDPGLGLRLIYFSYDVKMKEKGDIPEGYSVSREKKERFSLILESASTNQTSMYLCASSPDGNEKLFFGSGTQLSVL.

V gene TRBV5-1 combines with J gene TRBJ2-2; 8 bases fit TRBD1. The junction had 0 bases not matched to a gene; V was cut back by 0 bases and J by 5 bases. This CDR3 has 14 residues. The germline CDR1 and CDR2 sequences are SGHRS and YFSETQ. The CDR3 region is CASSLGQGTGELFF. In nucleotides, the CDR3 is TGCGCCAGCAGCTTGGGACAGGGGACCGGGGAGCTGTTTTTT.

The rearrangement uses TRBV19 and TRBJ2-3; TRBD2 might be the D (6 bases). CDR1 is LNHDA and CDR2 is SQIVND in the germline V gene (reference sequence). V was trimmed by 4 bases and J by 2 bases, leaving 16 bases between them. This CDR3 spans 16 amino acids. Here the CDR3 DNA reads TGTGCCAGTAGTAGGGCGGCGACTAGTACCACAGATACGCAGTATTTT. Translating gives CASSRAATSTTDTQYF. Variable domain in full (rest from reference TRBV19 and TRBJ2-3): DGGITQSPKYLFRKEGQNVTLSCEQNLNHDAMYWYRQDPGQGLRLIYYSQIVNDFQKGDIAEGYSVSREKKESFPLTVTSAQKNPTAFYLCASSRAATSTTDTQYFGPGTRLTVL.

The rearrangement uses TRBV9 and TRBJ2-1; either TRBD1 or TRBD2 may fit D (5 bases each). The CDR3 runs 18 residues. Germline-derived CDR1 and CDR2 are SGDLS and YYNGEE. V was shortened by 2 bases and J by 6 bases, with 24 bases between the two germline ends. For the CDR3, the DNA is TGTGCCAGCAGCGTCCGGGACGTGTTGGGGCTTCTCGGCAATGAGCAGTTCTTC. Translating it yields CASSVRDVLGLLGNEQFF.

The chain employs TRBV5-1 and TRBJ1-1, with 10 bases identical to TRBD1. The J segment lost 0 bases and the V segment lost 4 bases, leaving 9 bases of the junction unmatched. This CDR3 contains 17 residues. CDR1 is SGHRS and CDR2 is YFSETQ in the germline V gene. The CDR3 is CASSIGTGDDLNTEAFF. The CDR3 coding sequence is TGCGCCAGCAGCATCGGGACAGGGGACGATCTGAACACTGAAGCTTTCTTT.

The chain employs TRBV30 and TRBJ2-7; the D is unclear. Germline V CDR1 and CDR2: GTSNPN, SVGIG (reference sequence). The CDR3 contains 12 residues. Deletions cut 0 bases from V and 4 bases from J, with 7 bases between. CDR3 sequence (DNA): TGTGCCTGGAGTGTAGTTCCTTACGAGCAGTACTTC. It is translated as CAWSVVPYEQYF.

The V and J genes are TRBV5-4 and TRBJ1-4; weak D call: TRBD1 (5 bases). V was shortened by 3 bases and J by 2 bases, with 8 bases between the two germline ends. There are 14 residues in the CDR3. CDR1 is SGHNT, CDR2 YYREEE, per germline (reference sequence). The CDR3 DNA sequence: TGTGCCAGCAGCTGGGGACGGACTAATGAAAAACTGTTTTTT. This sequence encodes CASSWGRTNEKLFF.

The chain employs TRBV18 and TRBJ1-1; possible D gene TRBD1, 5 bases. The CDR3 is 13 residues long. The V end was cut by 6 bases, the J end by 5 bases, with 13 bases between. Germline V gene sequence: CDR1 KGHSH, CDR2 LQKENI. The CDR3, as DNA: TGTGCCAGCTCTCTCACCAGGGAAACTGAAGCTTTCTTT. Translated, it gives CASSLTRETEAFF.

The rearrangement links TRBV7-9 to TRBJ1-2; perhaps TRBD1 as D (5 bases). The CDR3 covers 14 residues. The germline CDR1 and CDR2 sequences are SEHNR and FQNEAQ (reference sequence). Trimming took 0 bases from V and 10 from J, leaving 15 bases between them. The CDR3 DNA reads as TGTGCCAGCAGCTTAGCGGTTCAGACGGGGCCCTACACCTTC. Protein sequence: CASSLAVQTGPYTF.

The chain joins TRBV5-1 to TRBJ2-7; TRBD2 agrees at 7 bases. Germline V gives CDR1 SGHRS, CDR2 YFSETQ. The CDR3 spans 15 residues. Trimming cost V 3 bases and J 2 bases; bases outside gene matches: 8. The CDR3 bases are TGCGCCAGCAGCTCCCGCGATGGACTAGCCTACGAGCAGTACTTC. Its protein product is CASSSRDGLAYEQYF. The full variable domain, in which reference TRBV5-1 and TRBJ2-7 provide the parts outside the CDR3, is KAGVTQTPRYLIKTRGQQVTLSCSPISGHRSVSWYQQTPGQGLQFLFEYFSETQRNKGNFPGRFSGRQFSNSRSEMNVSTLELGDSALYLCASSSRDGLAYEQYFGPGTRLTVT.

The genes are TRBV7-9 and TRBJ2-1; possibly TRBD1 or TRBD2 for D (6 bases each). Germline-derived CDR1 and CDR2 are SEHNR and FQNEAQ (reference sequence). The CDR3 covers 14 residues. V shed 4 bases and J shed 15 bases, with 22 bases lying between them. CDR3 sequence reads: CASSYPRGAEGRFF. DNA for the CDR3: TGTGCCAGCAGCTATCCGAGGGGGGCCGAGGGTAGGTTCTTC.

V usage is TRBV28 and J usage is TRBJ1-2; maybe TRBD1 (5 bases). Trimming pared 6 bases from V and 1 base from J, leaving 9 bases between. From germline, CDR1 is MDHEN and CDR2 SYDVKM. The CDR3 has 13 residues. The CDR3 sequence: CASSPDSNYGYTF. The CDR3 nucleotides read TGTGCCAGCAGCCCTGACAGTAACTATGGCTACACCTTC.

The rearrangement joins TRBV18 to TRBJ2-3; D not certain. Trimming took off 1 base at V and 0 bases at J, with 5 bases between the two ends. The CDR3 extends over 14 amino acids. The germline gives CDR1 KGHSH, CDR2 LQKENI. The CDR3 is CASSPRPSTDTQYF. The CDR3 coding sequence is TGTGCCAGCTCACCACGCCCTAGCACAGATACGCAGTATTTT.

The chain combines TRBV5-6 with TRBJ2-2; D is unclear. CDR1 SGHDT and CDR2 YYEEEE come from the germline V gene. The CDR3 has 17 residues. The V end lost 0 bases, the J end lost 6 bases, and 18 bases lay between the germline ends. CDR3 region: CASSLGGITPGAGELFF. CDR3 bases: TGTGCCAGCAGCTTGGGAGGAATTACGCCGGGCGCCGGGGAGCTGTTTTTT.

The J gene is TRBJ1-5, the V gene TRBV7-3; D is unclear. The CDR3 has 15 residues. V was clipped by 1 base and J by 3 bases, with 10 bases between them. Per germline, CDR1 SGHTA and CDR2 FQGTGA. In nucleotides, the CDR3 is TGTGCCAGCAGCTTAAAGTCGGGATACAATCAGCCCCAGCATTTT. Translated, it gives CASSLKSGYNQPQHF.

This chain connects TRBV4-1 to TRBJ2-3; 9 nucleotides line up with TRBD2. Germline lookup yields CDR1 MGHRA and CDR2 YSYEKL. Unmatched junction bases numbered 14, after V lost 4 bases and J lost 6 bases. The CDR3 contains 17 residues. This CDR3 is CASSRAAAGGPSDTQYF. As DNA, the CDR3 is TGCGCCAGCAGCCGGGCCGCGGCGGGGGGGCCATCGGATACGCAGTATTTT.

J is TRBJ2-2 and V is TRBV19; 7 bases align to TRBD1. The V segment lost 5 bases and the J segment 4 bases; nucleotides outside the gene matches: 7. Germline values: CDR1 LNHDA, CDR2 SQIVND (reference sequence). CDR3 length: 15 residues. The DNA of the CDR3 is TGTGCCAGTAGTGTCCGACAGGGTCGCACCGGGGAGCTGTTTTTT. This translates into CASSVRQGRTGELFF.

This chain links TRBV2 with TRBJ2-7; 16 bases agree with TRBD2. The germline V gene encodes CDR1 SNHLY and CDR2 FYNNEI. With V trimmed by 5 bases and J by 2 bases, 12 bases remained unmatched. This CDR3 has 19 residues. The CDR3: CASSPTPGLAGGMTYEQYF. Here the CDR3 DNA reads TGTGCCAGCAGTCCTACACCGGGACTAGCGGGGGGGATGACCTACGAGCAGTACTTC.

The CDR3 sequence is CASSLTGTGAPDEQYF. DNA of the CDR3: TGTGCCAGCAGCTTGACGGGGACAGGGGCCCCGGACGAGCAGTACTTC. This chain uses TRBV5-6 with TRBJ2-7; 10 positions match TRBD1. The V gene's germline CDR1 is SGHDT and CDR2 YYEEEE. The CDR3 extends over 16 amino acids. The V and J ends lost 1 base and 5 bases, in that order; junction bases with no gene match: 9. The full variable domain, in which reference TRBV5-6 and TRBJ2-7 provide the parts outside the CDR3, is DAGVTQSPTHLIKTRGQQVTLRCSPKSGHDTVSWYQQALGQGPQFIFQYYEEEERQRGNFPDRFSGHQFPNYSSELNVNALLLGDSALYLCASSLTGTGAPDEQYFGPGTRLTVT.

The J gene is TRBJ1-1, the V gene TRBV27; weak D call: TRBD1 (6 bases). This CDR3 comprises 14 residues. Germline assignment: CDR1 MNHEY and CDR2 SMNVEV (reference sequence). The V and J ends lost 5 bases and 2 bases respectively, with 12 bases between them. The CDR3 sequence: CASSTRDTNTEAFF. For the CDR3, the DNA is TGTGCCAGCAGTACCCGGGACACCAACACTGAAGCTTTCTTT.

The genes are TRBV28 and TRBJ2-7; D ambiguous. The CDR3 extends over 11 amino acids. Trimming took off 5 bases at V and 3 bases at J, with 5 bases between the two ends. Germline V gives CDR1 MDHEN, CDR2 SYDVKM. Here the CDR3 reads CASSPRYEQYF. For the CDR3, the DNA is TGTGCCAGCAGTCCCCGCTACGAGCAGTACTTC.

This chain connects TRBV6-5 to TRBJ1-6, with D possibly matching TRBD1 (6 bases). Trimming removed 2 bases at V and 9 bases at J, with 17 bases between. CDR1 and CDR2 (germline): MNHEY, SVGAGI. This CDR3 has 16 amino acids. CDR3 nucleotide sequence: TGTGCCAGCAGTTACCAGGGGACTGCCGGGGGTTCACCCCTCCACTTT. It encodes CASSYQGTAGGSPLHF.

The rearrangement links TRBV19 to TRBJ1-5; TRBD1 matches at 12 bases. The trim removed 7 bases at V and 6 bases at J, leaving 4 bases unmatched. The CDR3 has 14 residues. Germline V CDR1 and CDR2: LNHDA, SQIVND (reference sequence). The CDR3 here is CASTGTGGGQPQHF. CDR3 DNA sequence: TGTGCCAGTACCGGGACAGGGGGCGGTCAGCCCCAGCATTTT.

V usage is TRBV29-1 and J usage is TRBJ2-5; unclear D gene. Germline-derived CDR1 and CDR2 are SQVTM and ANQGSEA. Trimming removed 5 bases from V and 1 base from J, with 11 bases in between. The CDR3 is 13 amino acids. CDR3 in amino acids: CSVNVAGQETQYF. The CDR3 bases are TGCAGCGTTAATGTAGCAGGCCAAGAGACCCAGTACTTC.

This clone appeared a few times. The rearrangement links TRBV19 to TRBJ2-2; 8 nucleotides line up with TRBD2. CDR1 is LNHDA and CDR2 is SQIVND in the germline V gene (reference sequence). The CDR3 is 15 residues long. Trimming at V came to 5 bases and at J to 0 bases, leaving 2 bases not matched to a gene. The CDR3, as DNA: TGTGCCAGTAGTGCGGGGGGCGCGAACACCGGGGAGCTGTTTTTT. Its protein is CASSAGGANTGELFF. The variable domain in full, with the rest retrieved from reference TRBV19 and TRBJ2-2, is DGGITQSPKYLFRKEGQNVTLSCEQNLNHDAMYWYRQDPGQGLRLIYYSQIVNDFQKGDIAEGYSVSREKKESFPLTVTSAQKNPTAFYLCASSAGGANTGELFFGEGSRLTVL.

The chain joins TRBV7-2 to TRBJ2-5; D gene unclear. The V gene lost 4 bases and the J gene lost 4 bases, with 10 bases spanning the gap. In germline, CDR1 is SGHTA, CDR2 FQGNSA. The CDR3 consists of 13 residues. CDR3 protein: CASSSETLETQYF. The CDR3 nucleotides are TGTGCCAGCAGCTCCGAGACGTTAGAGACCCAGTACTTC.

The genes are TRBV19 and TRBJ1-2; D call uncertain. Germline V gene sequence: CDR1 LNHDA, CDR2 SQIVND (reference sequence). Trimming took 5 bases from V and 0 from J, leaving 13 bases between them. The CDR3 is 15 amino acids. The CDR3 DNA sequence: TGTGCCAGTAGTCCCCGGACTGGGACTAACTATGGCTACACCTTC. This codes for CASSPRTGTNYGYTF.